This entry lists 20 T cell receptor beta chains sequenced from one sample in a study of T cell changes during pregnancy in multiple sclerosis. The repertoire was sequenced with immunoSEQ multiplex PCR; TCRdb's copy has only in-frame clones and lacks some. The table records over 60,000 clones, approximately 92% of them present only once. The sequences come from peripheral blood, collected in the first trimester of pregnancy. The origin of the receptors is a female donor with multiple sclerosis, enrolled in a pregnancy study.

In DNA form, the CDR3 reads TGTGCCAGCAGTTCTGGGACAGGGGCCGAGCAGTACTTC. This gives the protein CASSSGTGAEQYF. The chain employs TRBV2 and TRBJ2-7; 10 bases match TRBD1. The germline CDR1 and CDR2 sequences are SNHLY and FYNNEI. This CDR3 has 13 residues. Trimming at V came to 5 bases and at J to 6 bases, leaving 4 bases not matched to a gene.

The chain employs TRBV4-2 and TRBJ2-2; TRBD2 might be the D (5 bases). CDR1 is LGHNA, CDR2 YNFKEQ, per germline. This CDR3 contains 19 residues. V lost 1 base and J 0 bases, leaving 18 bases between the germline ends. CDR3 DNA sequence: TGTGCCAGCAGCCAAGCCCGACTTACGAGGGCCCCGAACACCGGGGAGCTGTTTTTT. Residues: CASSQARLTRAPNTGELFF.

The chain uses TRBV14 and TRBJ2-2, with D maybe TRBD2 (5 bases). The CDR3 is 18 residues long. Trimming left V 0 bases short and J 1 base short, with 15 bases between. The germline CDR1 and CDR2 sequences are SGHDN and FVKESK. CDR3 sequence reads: CASSQDDRRLRNTGELFF. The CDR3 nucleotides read TGTGCCAGCAGCCAAGATGATCGACGACTACGGAACACCGGGGAGCTGTTTTTT.

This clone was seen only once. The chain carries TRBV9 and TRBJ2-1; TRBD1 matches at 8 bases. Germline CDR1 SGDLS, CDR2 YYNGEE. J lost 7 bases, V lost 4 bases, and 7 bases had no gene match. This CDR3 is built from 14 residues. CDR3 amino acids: CASSTGQGLNEQFF. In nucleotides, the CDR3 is TGTGCCAGCAGCACCGGACAGGGCCTGAATGAGCAGTTCTTC.

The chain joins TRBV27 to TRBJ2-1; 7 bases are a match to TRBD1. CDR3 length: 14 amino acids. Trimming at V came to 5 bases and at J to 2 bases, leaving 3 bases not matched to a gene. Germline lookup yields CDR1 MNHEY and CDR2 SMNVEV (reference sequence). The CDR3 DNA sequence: TGTGCCAGCAGTCCAGGGACAGCCTACAATGAGCAGTTCTTC. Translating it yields CASSPGTAYNEQFF.

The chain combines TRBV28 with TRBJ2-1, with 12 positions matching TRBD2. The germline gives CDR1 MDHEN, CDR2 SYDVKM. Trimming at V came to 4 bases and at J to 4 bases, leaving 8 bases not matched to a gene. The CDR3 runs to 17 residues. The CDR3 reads CASSSHLTSGSYNEQFF. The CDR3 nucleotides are TGTGCCAGCAGTTCCCACCTGACTAGCGGGAGTTACAATGAGCAGTTCTTC.

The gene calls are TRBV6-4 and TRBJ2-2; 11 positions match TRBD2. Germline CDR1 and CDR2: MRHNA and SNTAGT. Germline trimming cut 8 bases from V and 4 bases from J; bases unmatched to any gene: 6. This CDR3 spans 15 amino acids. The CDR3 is CASATSGSVTGELFF. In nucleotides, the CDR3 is TGTGCCAGCGCCACTAGCGGGAGTGTCACCGGGGAGCTGTTTTTT.

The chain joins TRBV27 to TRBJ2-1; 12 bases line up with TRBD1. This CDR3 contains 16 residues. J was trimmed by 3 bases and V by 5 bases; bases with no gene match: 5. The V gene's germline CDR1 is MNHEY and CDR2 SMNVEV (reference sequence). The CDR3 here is CASSGGQGAIYNEQFF. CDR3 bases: TGTGCCAGCAGTGGGGGACAGGGGGCGATCTACAATGAGCAGTTCTTC.

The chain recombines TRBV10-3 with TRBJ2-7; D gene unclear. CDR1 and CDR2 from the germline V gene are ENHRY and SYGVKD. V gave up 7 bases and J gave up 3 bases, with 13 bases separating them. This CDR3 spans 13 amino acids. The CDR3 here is CAIKFASGYEQYF. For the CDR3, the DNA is TGTGCCATCAAGTTCGCCAGTGGCTACGAGCAGTACTTC.

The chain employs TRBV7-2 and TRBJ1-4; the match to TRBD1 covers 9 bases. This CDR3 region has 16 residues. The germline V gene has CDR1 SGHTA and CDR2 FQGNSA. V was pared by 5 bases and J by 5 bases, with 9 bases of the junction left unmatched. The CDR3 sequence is CASSLEPGQGNEKLFF. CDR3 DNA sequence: TGTGCCAGCAGCCTGGAACCGGGACAGGGAAATGAAAAACTGTTTTTT. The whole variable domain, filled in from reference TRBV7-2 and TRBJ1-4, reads GAGVSQSPSNKVTEKGKDVELRCDPISGHTALYWYRQSLGQGLEFLIYFQGNSAPDKSGLPSDRFSAERTGGSVSTLTIQRTQQEDSAVYLCASSLEPGQGNEKLFFGSGTQLSVL.

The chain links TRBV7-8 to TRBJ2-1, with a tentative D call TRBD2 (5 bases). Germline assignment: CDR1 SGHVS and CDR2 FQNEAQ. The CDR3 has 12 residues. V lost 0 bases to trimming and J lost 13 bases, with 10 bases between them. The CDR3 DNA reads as TGTGCCAGCAGCTTAGCGTTCCGGGAACAGTTCTTC. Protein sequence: CASSLAFREQFF.

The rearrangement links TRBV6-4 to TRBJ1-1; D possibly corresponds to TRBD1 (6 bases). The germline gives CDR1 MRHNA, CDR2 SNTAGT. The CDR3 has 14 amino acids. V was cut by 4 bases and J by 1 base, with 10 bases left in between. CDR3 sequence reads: CASSATTGNTEAFF. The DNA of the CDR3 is TGTGCCAGCAGTGCAACGACAGGGAACACTGAAGCTTTCTTT.

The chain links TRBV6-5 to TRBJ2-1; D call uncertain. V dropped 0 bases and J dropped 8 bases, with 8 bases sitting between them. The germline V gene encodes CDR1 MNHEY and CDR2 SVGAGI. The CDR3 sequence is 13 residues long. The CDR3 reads CASSYSVTYEQFF. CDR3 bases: TGTGCCAGCAGTTACTCGGTGACATATGAGCAGTTCTTC.

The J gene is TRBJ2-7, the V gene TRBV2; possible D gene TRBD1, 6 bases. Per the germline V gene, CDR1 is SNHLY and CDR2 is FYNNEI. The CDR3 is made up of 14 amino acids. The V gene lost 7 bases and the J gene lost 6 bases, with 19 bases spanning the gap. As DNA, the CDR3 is TGTGCCAGCACCATTAGGGACATTTTATCCGAGCAGTACTTC. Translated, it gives CASTIRDILSEQYF.

This CDR3 is CASSFTSGQETQYF. The CDR3, as DNA: TGTGCCAGCAGCTTTACTAGCGGCCAAGAGACCCAGTACTTC. The V gene is TRBV7-9, the J gene TRBJ2-5; 8 nucleotides match TRBD2. In germline, CDR1 is SEHNR, CDR2 FQNEAQ (reference sequence). The V gene end was trimmed by 3 bases and the J gene end by 1 base; junction bases not matched to a gene: 1. This CDR3 has 14 residues.

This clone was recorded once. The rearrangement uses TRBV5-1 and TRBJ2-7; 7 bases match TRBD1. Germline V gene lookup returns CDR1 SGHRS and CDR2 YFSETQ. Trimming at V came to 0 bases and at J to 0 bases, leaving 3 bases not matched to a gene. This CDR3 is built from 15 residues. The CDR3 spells CASSLGQGSSYEQYF. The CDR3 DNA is TGCGCCAGCAGCTTGGGACAGGGTAGCTCCTACGAGCAGTACTTC.

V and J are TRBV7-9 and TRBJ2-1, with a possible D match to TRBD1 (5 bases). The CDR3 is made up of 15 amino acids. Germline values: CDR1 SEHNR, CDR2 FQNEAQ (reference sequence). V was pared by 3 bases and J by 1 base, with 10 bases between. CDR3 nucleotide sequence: TGTGCCAGCAGCTTGGCCCAGGGTTCCTACAATGAGCAGTTCTTC. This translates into CASSLAQGSYNEQFF. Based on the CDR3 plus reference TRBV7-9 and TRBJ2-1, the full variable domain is DTGVSQNPRHKITKRGQNVTFRCDPISEHNRLYWYRQTLGQGPEFLTYFQNEAQLEKSRLLSDRFSAERPKGSFSTLEIQRTEQGDSAMYLCASSLAQGSYNEQFFGPGTRLTVL.

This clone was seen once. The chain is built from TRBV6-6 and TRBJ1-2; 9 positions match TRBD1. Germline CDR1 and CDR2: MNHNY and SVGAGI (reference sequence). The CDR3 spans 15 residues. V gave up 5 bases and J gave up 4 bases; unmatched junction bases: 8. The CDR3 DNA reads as TGTGCCAGCAGTATTTCGGGACAGGGCGCCTATGGCTACACCTTC. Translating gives CASSISGQGAYGYTF.

CDR3 loop: CASSQDRDWSYEQYF. The CDR3 nucleotides read TGTGCCAGCAGCCAAGACAGGGACTGGTCCTACGAGCAGTACTTC. V is TRBV4-2 and J is TRBJ2-7; D is perhaps TRBD2 (6 bases). Trimming left V 0 bases short and J 1 base short, with 10 bases between. The germline V gene has CDR1 LGHNA and CDR2 YNFKEQ. The CDR3 is 15 amino acids.

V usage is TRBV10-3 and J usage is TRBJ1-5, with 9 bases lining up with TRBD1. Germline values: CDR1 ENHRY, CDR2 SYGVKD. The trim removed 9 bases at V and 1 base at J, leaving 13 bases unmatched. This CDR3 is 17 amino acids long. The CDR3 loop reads CAISNGQGMGSNQPQHF. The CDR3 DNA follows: TGTGCCATATCAAACGGACAGGGGATGGGGAGCAATCAGCCCCAGCATTTT.